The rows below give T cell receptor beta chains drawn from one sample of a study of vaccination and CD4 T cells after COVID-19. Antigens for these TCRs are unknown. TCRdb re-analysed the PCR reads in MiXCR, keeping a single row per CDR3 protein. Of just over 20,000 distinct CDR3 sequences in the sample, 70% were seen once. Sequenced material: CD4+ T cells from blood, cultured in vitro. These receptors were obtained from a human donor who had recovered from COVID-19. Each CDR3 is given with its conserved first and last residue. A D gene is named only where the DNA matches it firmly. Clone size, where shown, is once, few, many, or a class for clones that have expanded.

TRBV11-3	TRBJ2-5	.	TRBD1	CASSLVAGGVQETQYF	TGTGCCAGCAGCTTAGTGGCAGGGGGCGTCCAAGAGACCCAGTACTTC
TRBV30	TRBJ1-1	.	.	CAWSVHSGNTEAFF	TGTGCCTGGAGTGTTCATTCCGGGAACACTGAAGCTTTCTTT
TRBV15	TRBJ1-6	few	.	CATSRQGTNSPLHF	TGTGCCACCAGCAGACAGGGTACGAATTCACCCCTCCACTTT
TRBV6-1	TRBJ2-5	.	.	CASRGGGQETQYF	TGTGCCAGCAGGGGGGGCGGACAAGAGACCCAGTACTTC
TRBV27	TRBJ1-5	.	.	CASSPFRQPQHF	TGTGCCAGCAGTCCCTTCCGGCAGCCCCAGCATTTT
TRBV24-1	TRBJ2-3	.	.	CATADSERGTDTQYF	TGTGCCACCGCGGATAGTGAAAGGGGTACAGATACGCAGTATTTT
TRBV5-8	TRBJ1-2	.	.	CASTRTPAGGYTF	TGTGCCAGCACACGGACACCGGCGGGTGGCTACACCTTC
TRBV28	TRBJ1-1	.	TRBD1	CASSLGQGGAFF	TGTGCCAGCAGTTTAGGACAGGGAGGTGCTTTCTTT
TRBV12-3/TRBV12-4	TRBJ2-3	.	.	CASSPLDTQYF	TGTGCCAGCAGTCCACTGGATACGCAGTATTTT
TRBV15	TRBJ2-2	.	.	CATSRASDILELFF	TGTGCCACCAGCAGAGCATCCGACATCTTGGAGCTGTTTTTT
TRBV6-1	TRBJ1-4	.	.	CASTTEINEKLFF	TGTGCCAGCACGACAGAGATTAATGAAAAACTGTTTTTT
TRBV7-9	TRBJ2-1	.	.	CASTALRNNEQFF	TGTGCCAGCACGGCGTTACGGAACAATGAGCAGTTCTTC
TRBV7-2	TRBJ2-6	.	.	CASSLAGTNVPRSGANVLTF	TGTGCCAGCAGCTTAGCGGGGACAAATGTACCCCGCTCTGGGGCCAACGTCCTGACTTTC
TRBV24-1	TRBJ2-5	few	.	CATSDLDVDQETQYF	TGTGCCACCAGTGATTTAGACGTGGACCAAGAGACCCAGTACTTC
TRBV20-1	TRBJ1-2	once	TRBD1	CSARTGGFDYGYTF	TGCAGTGCTAGAACAGGGGGCTTTGACTATGGCTACACCTTC
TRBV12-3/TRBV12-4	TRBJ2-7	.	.	CASSLEGRWEQSYEQYF	TGTGCCAGCAGTTTAGAAGGGAGGTGGGAACAGTCCTACGAGCAGTACTTC
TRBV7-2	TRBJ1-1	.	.	CASSLGSLGATEAFF	TGTGCCAGCAGCTTAGGGAGCCTTGGGGCCACTGAAGCTTTCTTT
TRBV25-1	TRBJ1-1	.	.	CASSEYSARDTEAFF	TGTGCCAGCAGTGAATATTCCGCCCGGGACACTGAAGCTTTCTTT
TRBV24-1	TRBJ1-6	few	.	CATSRGYNSPLHF	TGTGCCACCTCCAGGGGCTATAATTCACCCCTCCACTTT
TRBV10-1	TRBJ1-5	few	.	CAAGRQPQHF	TGCGCCGCCGGGAGGCAGCCCCAGCATTTT
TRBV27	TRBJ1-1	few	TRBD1	CASSLLGTGTGAAGTEAFF	TGTGCCAGCAGTTTATTGGGAACCGGGACAGGGGCGGCGGGTACTGAAGCTTTCTTT
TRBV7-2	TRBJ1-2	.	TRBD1	CASTQTSWTGSGYTF	TGTGCCAGCACCCAAACGAGCTGGACAGGGAGCGGCTACACCTTC
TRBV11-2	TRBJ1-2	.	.	CASSPGLRGTNYGYTF	TGTGCCAGCAGCCCCGGGTTGAGGGGGACTAACTATGGCTACACCTTC
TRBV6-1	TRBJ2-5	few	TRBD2	CASRNRPSPLAGTRTQYF	TGTGCCAGCAGAAACCGGCCCAGCCCCTTAGCGGGGACTCGGACCCAGTACTTC
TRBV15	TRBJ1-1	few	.	CATSRDNPLREGDTEAFF	TGTGCCACCAGCAGAGATAACCCTCTTCGGGAGGGGGACACTGAAGCTTTCTTT
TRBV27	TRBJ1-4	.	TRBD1	CASSSRQGPGGKLFF	TGTGCCAGCAGTTCAAGACAGGGGCCCGGAGGCAAACTGTTTTTT
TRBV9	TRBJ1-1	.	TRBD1	CASNNRGNTEAFF	TGTGCCAGCAACAACAGGGGGAACACTGAAGCTTTCTTT
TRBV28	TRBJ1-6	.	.	CASSLGRALHF	TGTGCCAGCAGCCTAGGACGGGCCCTCCACTTT
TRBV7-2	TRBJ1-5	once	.	CASSDRLGGQPQHF	TGTGCCAGCAGTGACAGGCTCGGAGGTCAGCCCCAGCATTTT
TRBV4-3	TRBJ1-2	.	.	CASSPRPGRDGYTF	TGCGCCAGCAGCCCCCGACCCGGCCGGGATGGCTACACCTTC
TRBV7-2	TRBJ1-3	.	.	CASSLVISGAGGNTIYF	TGTGCCAGCAGCTTAGTGATCTCAGGGGCGGGCGGAAACACCATATATTTT
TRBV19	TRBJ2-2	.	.	CATPRTEYTGELFF	TGTGCTACCCCCAGGACAGAATACACCGGGGAGCTGTTTTTT
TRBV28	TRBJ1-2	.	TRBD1	CASSINRGGNTF	TGTGCCAGCAGTATCAACAGGGGAGGGAACACCTTC
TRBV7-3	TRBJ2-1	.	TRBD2	CASSYGLAENEQFF	TGTGCCAGCAGCTACGGACTAGCGGAAAATGAGCAGTTCTTC
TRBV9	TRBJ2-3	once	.	CASSVRARGSTDTQYF	TGTGCCAGCAGCGTACGCGCCCGGGGCAGCACAGATACGCAGTATTTT
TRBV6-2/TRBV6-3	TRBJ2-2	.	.	CASSYGSILFF	TGTGCCAGCAGCTATGGGTCGATTCTGTTTTTT
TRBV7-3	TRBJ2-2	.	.	CASSPTTTGELFF	TGTGCCAGCAGCCCCACAACGACCGGGGAGCTGTTTTTT
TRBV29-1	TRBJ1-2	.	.	CSVEGTANGYTF	TGCAGCGTTGAAGGGACCGCGAACGGCTACACCTTC
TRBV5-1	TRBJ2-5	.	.	CASSRGWGLAETQYF	TGCGCCAGCAGCCGCGGGTGGGGGTTGGCAGAGACCCAGTACTTC
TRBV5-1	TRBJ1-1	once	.	CASSWSSGSPVNTEAFF	TGCGCCAGCAGCTGGAGCTCGGGGAGTCCGGTGAACACTGAAGCTTTCTTT
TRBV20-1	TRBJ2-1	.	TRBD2	CSADDPGRTSGRDEQFF	TGCAGTGCTGACGACCCGGGCAGGACTAGCGGGAGAGATGAGCAGTTCTTC
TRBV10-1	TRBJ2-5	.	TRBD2	CASSELAEETQYF	TGCGCCAGCAGTGAACTAGCGGAAGAGACCCAGTACTTC
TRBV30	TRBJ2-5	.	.	CAWSGTSGTQYF	TGTGCCTGGAGTGGGACCTCGGGGACCCAGTACTTC
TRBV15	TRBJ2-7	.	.	CATSKERTAYEQYF	TGTGCCACCAGCAAAGAAAGGACGGCCTACGAGCAGTACTTC
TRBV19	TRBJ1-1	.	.	CASSLGPPRATEAFF	TGTGCCAGTAGTCTTGGGCCTCCGAGGGCCACTGAAGCTTTCTTT
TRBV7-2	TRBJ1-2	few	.	CASSLMYRVYTF	TGTGCCAGCAGCTTAATGTATCGGGTCTACACCTTC
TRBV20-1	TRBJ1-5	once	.	CSARADRFNQPQHF	TGCAGTGCTAGAGCGGACAGATTCAATCAGCCCCAGCATTTT
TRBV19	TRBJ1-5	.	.	CATKTERGLRGNQPQHF	TGTGCCACCAAAACGGAGCGTGGGCTACGGGGCAATCAGCCCCAGCATTTT